This TCR beta chain was sequenced during a study of T-cell reconstitution after alpha-beta-depleted transplantation in children. General observations from the study: T-cell counts and diversity at one year post-transplant came mainly from newly produced T cells. About two months after transplant, alpha-beta T cells reportedly came from several hundred expanded graft clones.

Unique molecular identifiers were used in preparing the TCRbeta library. TCRdb reprocessed the PCR reads via MiXCR and lists one record per CDR3 protein. Of around 94,000 distinct CDR3 sequences listed, approximately 6% are singletons. Germline values: CDR1 SGHTA, CDR2 FQGTGA. V gave up 1 base and J gave up 3 bases, with 9 bases separating them. The CDR3 has 15 residues. Comment on this clonotype: Its antigen remains unknown.

The chain couples TRBV7-3 to TRBJ2-2; no firm D call. The specimen comprised PBMCs, mostly from graft donor cells, sampled 60 days after TCRalphabeta/CD19-depleted stem cell transplant. This clonotype was sampled from a female patient aged 2 to 10 who had a stem cell transplant for Fanconi anemia, so the T cells may come from the graft donor. CDR3 region: CASSLMPSDTGELFF. CDR3 nucleotide sequence: TGTGCCAGCAGCTTAATGCCCAGCGACACCGGGGAGCTGTTTTTT.